The rows below give T cell receptor beta chains drawn from one sample of a study of blood T cell repertoires in COVID-19. Clones were read by immunoSEQ multiplex PCR, and TCRdb kept only the in-frame ones, dropping some. Of 150,000 to 200,000 clones in the sample, about 88% were seen once. Input material: peripheral blood. Receptors were obtained from a man aged 65 to 85 with active or convalescent COVID-19. Both conserved end residues are part of each CDR3. A D gene is named only where the DNA matches it firmly. Not every row has a clone size; where given, it reads once, few, many or a size class.

V gene	J gene	clone size	D gene	CDR3 DNA	CDR3 protein
TRBV30	TRBJ2-7	NA	NA	TGTGCCTCCATGGACAGCTACGAGCAGTACTTC	CASMDSYEQYF
TRBV5-4	TRBJ1-2	once	TRBD1	TGTGCCAGCAGCTCGGGGACAGGGGGCTTTTCGGGATATGGCTACACCTTC	CASSSGTGGFSGYGYTF
TRBV19	TRBJ2-5	NA	NA	TGTGCCAGTAGTGTGGGGCGGGAGACCCAGTACTTC	CASSVGRETQYF
TRBV27	TRBJ2-1	NA	TRBD1	TGTGCCAGCAGATACAAAGGACAGGGGACGAATGAGCAGTTCTTC	CASRYKGQGTNEQFF
TRBV20-1	TRBJ2-1	NA	NA	TGCAGTGCTAGAGCCCGTAATGAGCAGTTCTTC	CSARARNEQFF
TRBV27	TRBJ2-7	few	NA	TGTGCCAGCAGTTTCACAGGGCCCTACGAGCAGTACTTC	CASSFTGPYEQYF
TRBV4-3	TRBJ1-2	NA	TRBD1	TGCGCCAGCAGCCAGGGAACAGGGGGCTCTAGCGGCTACACCTTC	CASSQGTGGSSGYTF
TRBV30	TRBJ2-4	NA	NA	TGTGCCTGGGAACGGGTGAGAAACATTCAGTACTTC	CAWERVRNIQYF
TRBV4-3	TRBJ2-2	NA	NA	TGCGCCAGCAGCCAGGACGGACTGAACACCGGGGAGCTGTTTTTT	CASSQDGLNTGELFF
TRBV6-2/TRBV6-3	TRBJ2-7	NA	NA	TGTGCCAGCAGTCCCCAAACAGGATCCGAGCAGTACTTC	CASSPQTGSEQYF
TRBV11-2	TRBJ2-2	NA	NA	TGTGCCAGCAGCTTAGCAGCGACTAGCACCGGGGAGCTGTTTTTT	CASSLAATSTGELFF
TRBV2	TRBJ1-4	NA	NA	TGTGCCAGCAGTACACAGTATAATGAAAAACTGTTTTTT	CASSTQYNEKLFF
TRBV20-1	TRBJ2-1	NA	TRBD2	TGCAGTGCTAGTTCTAGCGGGTCCTACAATGAGCAGTTCTTC	CSASSSGSYNEQFF
TRBV4-1	TRBJ2-1	few	TRBD2	TGCGCCAGCAGCCAATCTTCTAGCGGGGGGGCGAATGAGCAGTTCTTC	CASSQSSSGGANEQFF
TRBV28	TRBJ2-7	NA	NA	TGTGCCAGCAGTTTATCGGGGATTACCTACGAGCAGTACTTC	CASSLSGITYEQYF
TRBV19	TRBJ2-1	NA	TRBD2	TGTGCCAGTAGTAATGGTCTAGCGGGCTACAATGAGCAGTTCTTC	CASSNGLAGYNEQFF
TRBV4-2	TRBJ2-7	NA	NA	TGTGCCAGCAGCCAAGGGACAGCCCGACAGCTCGACGAGCAGTACTTC	CASSQGTARQLDEQYF
TRBV28	TRBJ2-7	NA	NA	TGTGCCAGCGACTCTTACCGCGGGAACTACGAGCAGTACTTC	CASDSYRGNYEQYF
TRBV14	TRBJ2-1	NA	NA	TGTGCCAGCAGCCAAGAATGGGGGGGCAGTGAGCAGTTCTTC	CASSQEWGGSEQFF
TRBV27	TRBJ1-2	NA	TRBD1	TGTGCCAGCAGCTCCGGGACAGGCTTTTTTAACTATGGCTACACCTTC	CASSSGTGFFNYGYTF
TRBV5-1	TRBJ1-2	NA	TRBD1	TGCGCCAGCAGGCTCGTTTCAGGGGGCGCACCATATGGCTACACCTTC	CASRLVSGGAPYGYTF
TRBV19	TRBJ1-1	NA	NA	TGTGCCAGTAGTACACTTTTGAGGGGGAACCAACCAGCTGAAGCTTTCTTT	CASSTLLRGNQPAEAFF
TRBV14	TRBJ2-3	NA	NA	TGTGCCAGCAGCCAAGCACACAGCCCTCGCCGCACAGATACGCAGTATTTT	CASSQAHSPRRTDTQYF
TRBV14	TRBJ2-5	once	TRBD1	TGTGCCAGCAGACGTGGACAGGGGCGATTAGATACCCAGTACTTC	CASRRGQGRLDTQYF
TRBV2	TRBJ2-1	few	NA	TGTGCCAGCAGTGAATTAGTTCTAGTGGATGTTGATGAGCAGTTCTTC	CASSELVLVDVDEQFF
TRBV5-1	TRBJ2-1	NA	TRBD2	TGCGCCAGCAGCCCTGCACAGCGGGGGGTAGGCGGAGAGCAGTTCTTC	CASSPAQRGVGGEQFF
TRBV29-1	TRBJ2-5	NA	NA	TGCAGCGTTTACGGTGGGACCCAGTACTTC	CSVYGGTQYF
TRBV18	TRBJ2-3	NA	TRBD1	TGTGCCAGCTCACCAAGAGGGGGCGCCTCAGATACGCAGTATTTT	CASSPRGGASDTQYF
TRBV28	TRBJ2-1	NA	NA	TGTGCCAGCAGTCTTGAGACAGGGAGGTTCTACAATGAGCAGTTCTTC	CASSLETGRFYNEQFF
TRBV7-8	TRBJ1-2	NA	TRBD1	TGTGCCAGCAGCTCCCGGACAGGGAAGTTTGGCTACACCTTC	CASSSRTGKFGYTF
TRBV27	TRBJ1-2	NA	NA	TGTGCCAGCAGTCTAACGGGGGGACAACAGAGGAATGGCTACACCTTC	CASSLTGGQQRNGYTF
TRBV7-7	TRBJ2-5	NA	NA	TGTGCTAGCAGCTTAGACCGGGGGTGGGCACAGACCCAGTACTTC	CASSLDRGWAQTQYF
TRBV30	TRBJ2-7	once	NA	TGTGCCTGGAGCTCCAGACTAGACTACGAGCAGTACTTC	CAWSSRLDYEQYF
TRBV5-1	TRBJ1-2	NA	NA	TGCGCCAGCAGCTTGGCCAGCGGGACGGCCTATGGCTACACCTTC	CASSLASGTAYGYTF
TRBV4-3	TRBJ2-3	NA	TRBD2	TGCGCCAGCAGCCAAGATGTGGCTAGCGGGGGGAGGGATACGCAGTATTTT	CASSQDVASGGRDTQYF
TRBV6-1	TRBJ1-4	NA	NA	TGTGCCAGCAGTGAAGCAGAGGGAGGGGAGGAAAAACTGTTTTTT	CASSEAEGGEEKLFF
TRBV7-9	TRBJ1-2	NA	NA	TGTGCCAGCGGCTGGGGAGGTGGCTACACCTTC	CASGWGGGYTF
TRBV28	TRBJ2-7	once	TRBD1	TGTGCCAGCAGAGCCGGACAGGGGGGCGAGCAGTACTTC	CASRAGQGGEQYF
TRBV27	TRBJ1-5	few	TRBD1	TGTGCCAGCAGTTCCCGGGACAGGGGGCGTTTCAGCAATCAGCCCCAGCATTTT	CASSSRDRGRFSNQPQHF
TRBV20-1	TRBJ1-2	NA	TRBD1	TGCAGTGCTAGTAATGCGGCAGGGGGCATTGGCTACACCTTC	CSASNAAGGIGYTF
TRBV5-6	TRBJ1-2	NA	TRBD1	TGTGCCAGCAGCCCTACAGGGGAACGCTATGGCTACACCTTC	CASSPTGERYGYTF
TRBV6-5	TRBJ1-6	NA	TRBD1	TGTGCCAGCAGTTGGCCCGGGACAGGGAATTCACCCCTCCACTTT	CASSWPGTGNSPLHF
TRBV30	TRBJ2-3	NA	NA	TGTGCCTGGAGTGTAGATCTCTTTGGCGGGGGCACAGATACGCAGTATTTT	CAWSVDLFGGGTDTQYF
TRBV6-2/TRBV6-3	TRBJ2-5	NA	TRBD2	TGTGCCAGCAGTAGGACTAGCGACCAAGAGACCCAGTACTTC	CASSRTSDQETQYF
TRBV28	TRBJ1-1	NA	NA	TGTGCCAGCAGTTTAATACAGCTAAACACTGAAGCTTTCTTT	CASSLIQLNTEAFF
TRBV18	TRBJ2-1	once	TRBD1	TGTGCCAGCTCACCATCACAGGGGTCTGAGCAGTTCTTC	CASSPSQGSEQFF
TRBV9	TRBJ1-6	NA	NA	TGTGCCAGCAGCTTTAGCGGTGCTAATAATTCACCCCTCCACTTT	CASSFSGANNSPLHF
TRBV7-2	TRBJ2-1	NA	TRBD2	TGTGCCAGCAGCTTATCACTAGCGGGAGGCCCGAGCTCCTACAATGAGCAGTTCTTC	CASSLSLAGGPSSYNEQFF
TRBV30	TRBJ1-2	few	NA	TGTGCCTGGAGTGTTAGGACACTCTTTAGGGCTAACTATGGCTACACCTTC	CAWSVRTLFRANYGYTF
TRBV5-8	TRBJ1-5	NA	NA	TGTGCCAGCAGCGCGCTAAATCAGCCCCAGCATTTT	CASSALNQPQHF
TRBV23-1	TRBJ1-1	NA	NA	TGCGCCACGCGTTCGGGTCTCTTGGGTACTGAAGCTTTCTTT	CATRSGLLGTEAFF
TRBV9	TRBJ1-4	NA	NA	TGTGCCAGCAGCGTAGCCAGTGCAACTAATGAAAAACTGTTTTTT	CASSVASATNEKLFF
TRBV18	TRBJ2-3	once	NA	TGTGCCAGCTCACCAACAGGGCCCACAGATACGCAGTATTTT	CASSPTGPTDTQYF
TRBV28	TRBJ1-1	NA	TRBD1	TGTGCCAGCAGGGGACAGGACACTGAAGCTTTCTTT	CASRGQDTEAFF